The rows below give T cell receptor beta chains drawn from one sample of a study of blood T cell repertoires in COVID-19. Clones were sequenced by immunoSEQ multiplex PCR, and TCRdb holds only the in-frame ones, with some missing. The repertoire holds about 220,000 clones, roughly 85% seen once, with about 2.4% in the top ten. Sequencing used peripheral blood. These receptors were taken from a woman in her 70s with COVID-19, enrolled during active disease. The CDR3 runs from the conserved cysteine through the conserved F or W.

13,TRBV11-1,CASSLRTNTEAFF
18,TRBV2,CASRAGTSGFVSYNEQFF
15,TRBV11-2,CASSLGTGPQETQYF
19,TRBV4-2,CASSQDRIGGGGVTDTQYF
14,TRBV2,CASSEPGGNTEAFF
15,TRBV7-6,CASSLNVAGANTQYF
13,TRBV27,CASSVTVNYGYTF
15,TRBV15,CATSRVAVDYNEQFF
15,TRBV20-1,CSASTSGRGPYEQYF
16,TRBV7-9,CASSSPTSGGAETQYF
14,TRBV5-1,CASSLETITPEQFF
14,TRBV28,CASRWDTSGYGYTF
15,TRBV7-2,CASSLEGTRGDTQYF
12,TRBV29-1,CSVGARGAEQYF
17,TRBV9,CASSAVPGQGVGYGYTF
15,TRBV11-3,CASSSLAGGYNEQFF
15,TRBV6-1,CASSETAGGRTEAFF
16,TRBV19,CASSMGLAGGQETQYF
15,TRBV14,CASSQDPSTGIGYTF
15,TRBV6-2/TRBV6-3,CASSYRGQAGSGYTF
14,TRBV7-8,CASSSTSGRDTQYF
16,TRBV3-1/TRBV3-2,CASSRTDSLFYNEQFF
14,TRBV6-2/TRBV6-3,CASSKTTGNTEAFF
16,TRBV5-6,CASNWRALGNTGELFF
14,TRBV6-2/TRBV6-3,CASSYLGQNYGYTF
16,TRBV11-2,CASSFFTGQVGGEQYF
14,TRBV9,CASSVVQGMTEAFF
17,TRBV10-3,CATLDGDRVSYEGGYTF
15,TRBV10-3,CAISEWTGRTDTQYF
17,TRBV4-2,CASSPSLRAGDQETQYF
13,TRBV10-3,CAIDRGLNTEAFF
16,TRBV7-8,CASSLWRTGKDYGYTF
17,TRBV19,CASSIGQAIFLYNEQFF
15,TRBV19,CASSIGQGNNSPLHF
14,TRBV5-1,CASSTGQGLLEAFF
13,TRBV29-1,CSVSKSAGETQYF
13,TRBV12-3/TRBV12-4,CASSLAAETEAFF
15,TRBV9,CASSVGGITNTEAFF
15,TRBV7-9,CASSHARATNEKLFF
13,TRBV19,CASTPFPGTEAFF
14,TRBV5-4,CASSLATLDTEAFF
16,TRBV6-6,CASSYSRDRVVNEQFF
16,TRBV4-2,CASSQESGGPRDEQFF
15,TRBV6-5,CASSYSDRNPYGYTF
13,TRBV6-2/TRBV6-3,CASSYSAPPPQHF
14,TRBV5-5,CASSYRDSAYEQYF
15,TRBV19,CASTGTGTGVSPLHF
15,TRBV10-3,CAISEWTGHGDEQYF
15,TRBV2,CASSRQGGRITEAFF
13,TRBV13,CASSLEGVSPLHF
13,TRBV10-1,CASSFHSGNTIYF
11,TRBV6-2/TRBV6-3,CASSYPNEQYF